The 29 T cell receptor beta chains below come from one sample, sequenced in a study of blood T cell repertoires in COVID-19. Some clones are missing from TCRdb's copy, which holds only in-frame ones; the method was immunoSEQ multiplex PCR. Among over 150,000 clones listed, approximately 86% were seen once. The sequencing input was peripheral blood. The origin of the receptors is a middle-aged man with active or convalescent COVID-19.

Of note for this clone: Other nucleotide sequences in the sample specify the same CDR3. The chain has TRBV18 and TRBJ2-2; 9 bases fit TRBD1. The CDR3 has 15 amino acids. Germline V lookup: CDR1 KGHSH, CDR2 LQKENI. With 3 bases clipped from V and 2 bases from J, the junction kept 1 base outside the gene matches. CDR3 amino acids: CASSPGQGNTGELFF. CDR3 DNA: TGTGCCAGCTCACCGGGACAGGGCAACACCGGGGAGCTGTTTTTT.

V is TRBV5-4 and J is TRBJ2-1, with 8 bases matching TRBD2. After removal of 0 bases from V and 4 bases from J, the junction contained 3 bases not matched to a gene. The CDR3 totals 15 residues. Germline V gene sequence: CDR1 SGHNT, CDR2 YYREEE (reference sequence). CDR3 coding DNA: TGTGCCAGCAGCTTGGGTAGCGGGGAGTACAATGAGCAGTTCTTC. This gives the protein CASSLGSGEYNEQFF.

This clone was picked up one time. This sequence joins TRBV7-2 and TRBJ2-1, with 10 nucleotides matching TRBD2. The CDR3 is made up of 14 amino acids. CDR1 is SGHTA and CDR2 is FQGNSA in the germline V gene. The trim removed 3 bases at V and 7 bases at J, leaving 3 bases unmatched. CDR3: CASSLASGGNEQFF. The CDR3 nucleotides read TGTGCCAGCAGCTTGGCTAGCGGGGGAAATGAGCAGTTCTTC.

The chain's CDR3 is CASRSFRDKTYEQYF. As DNA, the CDR3 is TGTGCCAGCAGAAGTTTCCGGGACAAAACCTACGAGCAGTACTTC. The rearrangement links TRBV11-2 to TRBJ2-7; tentative D call: TRBD1 (6 bases). Germline CDR1 reads SGHAT; CDR2 reads FQNNGV. There are 15 residues in the CDR3. V lost 6 bases, J lost 2 bases, and 17 bases lay in between.

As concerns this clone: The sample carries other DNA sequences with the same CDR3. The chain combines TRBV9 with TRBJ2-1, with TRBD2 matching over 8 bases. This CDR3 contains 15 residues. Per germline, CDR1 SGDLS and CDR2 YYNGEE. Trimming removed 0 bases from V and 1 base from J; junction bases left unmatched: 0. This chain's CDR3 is CASSVGGGSYNEQFF. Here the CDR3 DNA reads TGTGCCAGCAGCGTAGGCGGGGGGTCCTACAATGAGCAGTTCTTC.

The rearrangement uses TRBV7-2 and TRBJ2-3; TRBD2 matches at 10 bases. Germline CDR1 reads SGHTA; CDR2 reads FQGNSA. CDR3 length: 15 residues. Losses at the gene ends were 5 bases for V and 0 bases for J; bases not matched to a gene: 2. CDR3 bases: TGTGCCAGCAGCCAACTAGCGGGGAGCACAGATACGCAGTATTTT. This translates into CASSQLAGSTDTQYF.

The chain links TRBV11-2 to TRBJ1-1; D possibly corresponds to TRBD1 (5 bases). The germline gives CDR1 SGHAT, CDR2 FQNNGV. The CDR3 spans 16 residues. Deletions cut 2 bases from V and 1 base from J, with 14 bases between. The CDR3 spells CASSLFRMGQNTEAFF. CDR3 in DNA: TGTGCCAGCAGCTTATTTCGGATGGGGCAGAACACTGAAGCTTTCTTT.

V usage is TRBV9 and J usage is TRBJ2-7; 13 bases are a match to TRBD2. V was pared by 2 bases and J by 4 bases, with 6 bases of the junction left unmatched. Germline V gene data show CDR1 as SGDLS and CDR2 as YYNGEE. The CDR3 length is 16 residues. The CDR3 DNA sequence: TGTGCCAGCAGCGTCTCCGGGACTAGCGGGGCATACGAGCAGTACTTC. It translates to CASSVSGTSGAYEQYF. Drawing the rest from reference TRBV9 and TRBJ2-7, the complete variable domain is DSGVTQTPKHLITATGQRVTLRCSPRSGDLSVYWYQQSLDQGLQFLIQYYNGEERAKGNILERFSAQQFPDLHSELNLSSLELGDSALYFCASSVSGTSGAYEQYFGPGTRLTVT.

The CDR3 is CASSRRRIQETQYF. As DNA, the CDR3 is TGTGCCAGCAGCCGTCGGCGGATACAAGAGACCCAGTACTTC. The chain has TRBV3-1 (or the pseudogene TRBV3-2) and TRBJ2-5; no firm D call. Trimming shortened V by 4 bases and J by 2 bases, and 11 bases separated the two germline ends. Germline CDR1 LGHDT, CDR2 YNNKEL (reference sequence). The CDR3 has 14 residues.

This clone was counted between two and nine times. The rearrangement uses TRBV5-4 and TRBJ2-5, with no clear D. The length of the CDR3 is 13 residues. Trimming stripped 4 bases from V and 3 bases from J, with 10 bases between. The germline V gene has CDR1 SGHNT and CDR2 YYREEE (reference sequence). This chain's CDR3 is CASSAKEEETQYF. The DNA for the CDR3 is TGTGCCAGCAGCGCTAAAGAAGAAGAGACCCAGTACTTC.

The CDR3 region is CASSNREGITEAFF. The CDR3 DNA reads TGCGCCAGCAGCAACAGGGAGGGGATCACTGAAGCTTTCTTT. The rearrangement joins TRBV10-1 to TRBJ1-1, with D tentatively TRBD1 (6 bases). Trimming cost V 6 bases and J 4 bases, with 15 bases left between them. Germline V gene data show CDR1 as WNHNN and CDR2 as SYGVQD (reference sequence). The CDR3 runs to 14 residues.

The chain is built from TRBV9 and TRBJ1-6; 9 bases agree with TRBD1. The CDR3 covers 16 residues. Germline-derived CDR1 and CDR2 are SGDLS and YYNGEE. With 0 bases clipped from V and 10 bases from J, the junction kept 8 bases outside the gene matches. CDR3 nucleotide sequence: TGTGCCAGCAGCGTAGTCCCGGACAGGGGAGAGTCACCCCTCCACTTT. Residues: CASSVVPDRGESPLHF.

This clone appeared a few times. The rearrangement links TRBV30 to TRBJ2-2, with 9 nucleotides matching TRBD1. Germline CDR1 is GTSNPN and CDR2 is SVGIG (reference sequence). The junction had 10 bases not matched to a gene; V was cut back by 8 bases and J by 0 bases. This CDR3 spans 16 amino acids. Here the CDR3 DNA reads TGTGCCAGAACCCTACAGGGGGCGGCGAACACCGGGGAGCTGTTTTTT. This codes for CARTLQGAANTGELFF.

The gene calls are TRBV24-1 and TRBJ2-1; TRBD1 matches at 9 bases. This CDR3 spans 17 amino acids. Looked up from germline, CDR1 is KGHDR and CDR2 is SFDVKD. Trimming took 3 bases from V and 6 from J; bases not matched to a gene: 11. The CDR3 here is CATSDPGRTGAVNEQFF. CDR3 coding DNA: TGTGCCACCAGTGATCCCGGACGGACAGGGGCGGTCAATGAGCAGTTCTTC.

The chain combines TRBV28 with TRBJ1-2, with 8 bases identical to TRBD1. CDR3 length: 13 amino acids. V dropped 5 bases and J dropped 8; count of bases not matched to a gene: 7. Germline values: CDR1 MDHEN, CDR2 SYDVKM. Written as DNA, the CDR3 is TGTGCCAGCAGTAGCGGACAGGGTTTGGGCTACACCTTC. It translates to CASSSGQGLGYTF.

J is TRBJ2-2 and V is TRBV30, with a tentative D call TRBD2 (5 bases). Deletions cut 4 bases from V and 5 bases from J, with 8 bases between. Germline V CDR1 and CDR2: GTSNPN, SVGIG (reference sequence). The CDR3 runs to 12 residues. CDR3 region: CAWIGETGELFF. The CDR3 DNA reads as TGTGCCTGGATCGGGGAAACCGGGGAGCTGTTTTTT.

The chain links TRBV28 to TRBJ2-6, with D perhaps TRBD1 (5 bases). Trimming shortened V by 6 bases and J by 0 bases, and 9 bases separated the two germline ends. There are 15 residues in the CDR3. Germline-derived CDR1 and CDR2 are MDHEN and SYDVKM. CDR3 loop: CASRHQGSGANVLTF. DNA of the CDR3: TGTGCCAGCAGACACCAGGGCTCTGGGGCCAACGTCCTGACTTTC.

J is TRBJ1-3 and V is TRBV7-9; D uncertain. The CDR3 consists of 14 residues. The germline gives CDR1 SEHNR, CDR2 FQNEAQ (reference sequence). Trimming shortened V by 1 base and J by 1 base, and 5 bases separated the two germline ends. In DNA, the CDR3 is TGTGCCAGCAGCTTAGGCAGTTCTGGAAACACCATATATTTT. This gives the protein CASSLGSSGNTIYF. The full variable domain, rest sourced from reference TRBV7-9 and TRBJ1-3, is DTGVSQNPRHKITKRGQNVTFRCDPISEHNRLYWYRQTLGQGPEFLTYFQNEAQLEKSRLLSDRFSAERPKGSFSTLEIQRTEQGDSAMYLCASSLGSSGNTIYFGEGSWLTVV.

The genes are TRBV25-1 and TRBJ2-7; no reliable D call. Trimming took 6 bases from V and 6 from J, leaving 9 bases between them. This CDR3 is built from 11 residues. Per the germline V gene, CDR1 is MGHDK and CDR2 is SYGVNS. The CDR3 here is CASSGKSEQYF. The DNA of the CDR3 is TGTGCCAGCAGCGGTAAGTCCGAGCAGTACTTC.

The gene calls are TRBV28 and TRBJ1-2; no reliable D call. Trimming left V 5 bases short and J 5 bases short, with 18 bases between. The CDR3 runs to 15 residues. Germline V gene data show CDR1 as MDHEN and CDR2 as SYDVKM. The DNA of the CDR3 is TGTGCCAGCAGTCCCTACCAGAGGTCGCAGTATGGCTACACCTTC. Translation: CASSPYQRSQYGYTF.

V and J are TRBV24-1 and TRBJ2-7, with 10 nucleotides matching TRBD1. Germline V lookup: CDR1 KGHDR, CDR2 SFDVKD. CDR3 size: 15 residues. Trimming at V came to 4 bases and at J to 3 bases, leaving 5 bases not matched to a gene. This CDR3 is CATSDPGQGNYEQYF. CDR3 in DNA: TGTGCCACCAGTGACCCGGGACAGGGGAACTACGAGCAGTACTTC.

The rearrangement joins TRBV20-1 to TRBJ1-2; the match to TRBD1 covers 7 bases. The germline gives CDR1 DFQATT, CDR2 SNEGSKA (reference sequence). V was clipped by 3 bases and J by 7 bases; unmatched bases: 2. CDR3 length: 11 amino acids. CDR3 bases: TGCAGTGCTAGCGGGACAGCTGGCTACACCTTC. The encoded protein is CSASGTAGYTF.

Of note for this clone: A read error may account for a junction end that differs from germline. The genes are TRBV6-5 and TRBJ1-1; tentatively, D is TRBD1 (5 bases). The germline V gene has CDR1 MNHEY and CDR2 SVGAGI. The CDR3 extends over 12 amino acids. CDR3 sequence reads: CASSLRGGPGVF. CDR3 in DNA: TGTGCCAGCAGCCTGAGGGGTGGCCCGGGGGTCTTT.

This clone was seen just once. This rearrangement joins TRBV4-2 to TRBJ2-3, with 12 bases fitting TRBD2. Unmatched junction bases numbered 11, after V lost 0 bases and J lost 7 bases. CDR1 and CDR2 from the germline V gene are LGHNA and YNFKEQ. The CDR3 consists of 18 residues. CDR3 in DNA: TGTGCCAGCAGCCAAGATAGGGCTAGCGGGGGGGCAATGAATACGCAGTATTTT. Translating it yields CASSQDRASGGAMNTQYF.

CDR3 sequence reads: CASRPQGTGEAFF. DNA of the CDR3: TGTGCCAGTAGACCACAGGGGACCGGTGAAGCTTTCTTT. The chain links TRBV19 to TRBJ1-1, with 7 nucleotides matching TRBD1. Looked up from germline, CDR1 is LNHDA and CDR2 is SQIVND (reference sequence). V gave up 6 bases and J gave up 7 bases; unmatched junction bases: 8. This CDR3 is built from 13 residues.

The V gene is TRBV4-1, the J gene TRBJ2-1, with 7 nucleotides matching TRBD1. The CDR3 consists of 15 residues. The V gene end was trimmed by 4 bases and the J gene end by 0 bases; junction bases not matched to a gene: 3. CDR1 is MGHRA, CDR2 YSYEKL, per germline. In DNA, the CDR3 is TGCGCCAGCAGCCCCGGGACAGTCTCCTACAATGAGCAGTTCTTC. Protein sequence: CASSPGTVSYNEQFF.

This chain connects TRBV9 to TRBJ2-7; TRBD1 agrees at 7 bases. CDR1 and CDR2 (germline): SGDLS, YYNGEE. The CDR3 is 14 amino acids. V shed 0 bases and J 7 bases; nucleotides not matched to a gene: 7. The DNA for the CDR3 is TGTGCCAGCAGCGTAGCGACAGGGCATGGGGAGCAGTACTTC. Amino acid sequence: CASSVATGHGEQYF.

The DNA for the CDR3 is TGTGCCAGTAGCTCACAGGCCGACTATGGCTACACCTTC. This translates into CASSSQADYGYTF. This chain uses TRBV19 with TRBJ1-2; tentatively, D is TRBD1 (5 bases). CDR1 is LNHDA, CDR2 SQIVND, per germline (reference sequence). The V gene lost 6 bases and the J gene lost 3 bases, with 11 bases spanning the gap. This CDR3 has 13 residues.

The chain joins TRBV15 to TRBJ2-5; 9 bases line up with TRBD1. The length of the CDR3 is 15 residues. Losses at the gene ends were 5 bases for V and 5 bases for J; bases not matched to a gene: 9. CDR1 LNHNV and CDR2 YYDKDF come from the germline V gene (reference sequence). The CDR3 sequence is CATSGTGTGPETQYF. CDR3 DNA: TGTGCCACCAGCGGGACCGGGACAGGGCCTGAGACCCAGTACTTC.